A selection of T cell receptor beta chains follows, all from one sample in a study of identical twins. TCRdb used MiXCR to reprocess the 5' RACE reads, holding one entry per CDR3 protein. The data contain around 480,000 distinct CDR3 sequences, approximately 15% of them seen just once; the ten biggest clones take up about 1%. A further study also used this sample, focusing on yellow fever vaccine responses in identical twins.

Sequencing was done on a sample of CD4+ T cells sorted from blood. Every receptor here comes from a woman under 30 in good health. Both conserved end residues are part of each CDR3. Each record gives: V gene, J gene, D gene, clone size, CDR3 DNA, CDR3 protein. A D gene is named only where the DNA matches it firmly. Expanded clones get a size class; other rows say once, few or many, or leave the size out.

TRBV20-1,TRBJ2-1,.,.,TGCAGTGCTGGCCCCAGGGGCGGGGGTGTAAACAATGAGCAGTTCTTC,CSAGPRGGGVNNEQFF
TRBV7-6,TRBJ2-7,TRBD2,few,TGTGCCAGCAGCTTAGGGCAAGCGGGAGGTTCGACCTACGAGCAGTACTTC,CASSLGQAGGSTYEQYF
TRBV19,TRBJ2-1,TRBD1,.,TGTGCCAGTAGTCTCAACCGACAGGGGACCTACAATGAGCAGTTCTTC,CASSLNRQGTYNEQFF
TRBV10-1,TRBJ2-1,.,many,TGCGCCAGCAGTGATGAGGGAGTCGGATACAATGAGCAGTTCTTC,CASSDEGVGYNEQFF
TRBV29-1,TRBJ2-3,TRBD1,many,TGCAGCGGGAGGACAGGTCCAGATACGCAGTATTTT,CSGRTGPDTQYF
TRBV18,TRBJ2-3,.,.,TGTGCCAGCTCACCGTCAGGGATCACAGATACGCAGTATTTT,CASSPSGITDTQYF
TRBV5-6,TRBJ1-2,.,.,TGTGCCAGCAGCCCCCCCGGACGGACCTATGGCTACACCTTC,CASSPPGRTYGYTF
TRBV9,TRBJ2-3,TRBD2,few,TGTGCCAGCAGCGTAGAGGTCGCGGGAGGGCCGGGAGATACGCAGTATTTT,CASSVEVAGGPGDTQYF
TRBV12-3/TRBV12-4,TRBJ2-2,TRBD1,.,TGTGCCAGCAGGACCGGGACAGGGTACGCCGGGGAGCTGTTTTTT,CASRTGTGYAGELFF
TRBV12-3/TRBV12-4,TRBJ1-1,.,few,TGTGCCAGCAGTCCAGGGTTAGCTGAAGCTTTCTTT,CASSPGLAEAFF
TRBV7-9,TRBJ2-7,.,once,TGTGCCAGCAGCTCAGCGTTGGGCAGCTCCTACGAGCAGTACTTC,CASSSALGSSYEQYF
TRBV5-6,TRBJ2-2,TRBD1,few,TGTGCCAGCAGCTTGCCAGGGGGCTTTACCGGGGAGCTGTTTTTT,CASSLPGGFTGELFF
TRBV3-1,TRBJ2-2,TRBD2,few,TGTGCCAGCAGCTCCGGGGGGGGGTCTTATCTTCGCACCGGGGAGCTGTTTTTT,CASSSGGGSYLRTGELFF
TRBV10-3,TRBJ2-7,.,few,TGTGCCATCAGTGAAGGTAGCGCGAGCTCCTACGAGCAGTACTTC,CAISEGSASSYEQYF
TRBV2,TRBJ2-6,.,few,TGTGCCTTCTGTCGACCGGGACGGACTCACTCTGGGGCCAACGTCCTGACTTTC,CAFCRPGRTHSGANVLTF
TRBV29-1,TRBJ2-7,TRBD1,few,TGCAGCGCTGCCGGTAAGGACAGGGGGCCCTACGAGCAGTACTTC,CSAAGKDRGPYEQYF
TRBV4-1,TRBJ2-3,.,.,TGCGCCAGCAGCCAAGAGGGACCGCTCATGATTACGCAGTATTTT,CASSQEGPLMITQYF
TRBV19,TRBJ2-5,.,.,TGTGCCAGTAGTATACAGGGGTTAGGAGAGACCCAGTACTTC,CASSIQGLGETQYF
TRBV7-7,TRBJ1-5,TRBD1,few,TGTGCTAGCAGCAAAAAGGGACAGGGAGGTTTTCAGCCCCAGCATTTT,CASSKKGQGGFQPQHF
TRBV3-1,TRBJ2-1,TRBD2,many,TGTGCCAGCAGCTACCCCAGGGAGGGTGAGCAGTTCTTC,CASSYPREGEQFF
TRBV7-9,TRBJ2-1,.,few,TGTGCCAGCAGCTTAAAAGGAGCGGAGGGCTCCTACAATGAGCAGTTCTTC,CASSLKGAEGSYNEQFF
TRBV2,TRBJ2-2,.,.,TGTGCCAGGTCCCGGGCAACAGGGAAGACCGGGGAGCTGTTTTTT,CARSRATGKTGELFF
TRBV12-3/TRBV12-4,TRBJ1-2,.,many,TGTGCCAGCAGTTTAGGAGCAGACTATGGCTACACCTTC,CASSLGADYGYTF
TRBV4-2,TRBJ2-3,.,.,TGTGCCAGCAGCCCACTACGACAACTTTACACAGATACGCAGTATTTT,CASSPLRQLYTDTQYF
TRBV20-1,TRBJ2-1,TRBD1,.,TGCAGTGCTCCCCAAACAGGGGCGGGTGAGCAGTTCTTC,CSAPQTGAGEQFF
TRBV20-1,TRBJ2-2,.,few,TGCAGTGCTAGGTTGGGGGGCATCACCGGGGAGCTGTTTTTT,CSARLGGITGELFF
TRBV18,TRBJ2-2,.,.,TGTGCCAGCTCACCACTTCCTGCCGGGAACACCGGGGAGCTGTTTTTT,CASSPLPAGNTGELFF
TRBV19,TRBJ2-4,TRBD1,.,TGTGCCAGTAGTACGGTGACAGGGGGGTGGAAAAACATTCAGTACTTC,CASSTVTGGWKNIQYF
TRBV29-1,TRBJ1-2,.,few,TGCAGCGTTGGGACAGTCGTTAACTATGGCTACACCTTC,CSVGTVVNYGYTF
TRBV20-1,TRBJ2-4,TRBD1,few,TGCAGTGCTAGAGATCTCCTAGGACAGGGCGGCAAAAACATTCAGTACTTC,CSARDLLGQGGKNIQYF
TRBV20-1,TRBJ2-1,.,.,TGCAGTGCTACTCGCCAATCTGCGGAGCAGTTCTTC,CSATRQSAEQFF
TRBV20-1,TRBJ2-7,TRBD2,.,TGCAGTGCTCCGACCGGGACTAGCTACTACGAGCAGTACTTC,CSAPTGTSYYEQYF
TRBV7-2,TRBJ1-5,TRBD1,.,TGTGCCAGCAGCTTCGGGACAGGGTTTAATCAGCCCCAGCATTTT,CASSFGTGFNQPQHF
TRBV4-3,TRBJ2-1,.,few,TGCGCCAGCAGCCAAGATGGGGGGAAGGCGGCAGAGCAGTTCTTC,CASSQDGGKAAEQFF
TRBV7-2,TRBJ2-1,.,.,TGTGCCAGCAGCCCGCAGGATCCTCGCTTTTACAATGAGCAGTTCTTC,CASSPQDPRFYNEQFF
TRBV20-1,TRBJ2-2,.,few,.,CSSGQGVTGELFF
TRBV27,TRBJ2-3,TRBD2,.,TGTGCCAGCCACCATCGTGACAGGACTAGCGGGAGAGGTACGCAGTATTTT,CASHHRDRTSGRGTQYF
TRBV5-1,TRBJ2-5,.,many,TGCGCCAGCAGCTTGGGAAGGGTCCGAGAGACCCAGTACTTC,CASSLGRVRETQYF
TRBV6-5,TRBJ1-2,.,.,TGTGCCAGCAGTTTAGGTTCCGTGGGGGGCTCGTATGGCTACACCTTC,CASSLGSVGGSYGYTF
TRBV11-1,TRBJ2-7,.,.,TGTGCCAGCAGCTTTAAAGAGGAGCAGTACTTC,CASSFKEEQYF
TRBV7-9,TRBJ2-2,.,.,TGTGCCAGCAGCAGCACAGGGTCAACCGGGGAGCTGTTTTTT,CASSSTGSTGELFF
TRBV28,TRBJ1-5,.,many,TGTGCCACTGATGGACAGAGCGGGGGCTGGACCCAGCATTTT,CATDGQSGGWTQHF
TRBV11-1,TRBJ1-3,.,many,TGTGCCAGCAGCAAAGGACCACAGGAGCCTTCTGGAAACACCATATATTTT,CASSKGPQEPSGNTIYF